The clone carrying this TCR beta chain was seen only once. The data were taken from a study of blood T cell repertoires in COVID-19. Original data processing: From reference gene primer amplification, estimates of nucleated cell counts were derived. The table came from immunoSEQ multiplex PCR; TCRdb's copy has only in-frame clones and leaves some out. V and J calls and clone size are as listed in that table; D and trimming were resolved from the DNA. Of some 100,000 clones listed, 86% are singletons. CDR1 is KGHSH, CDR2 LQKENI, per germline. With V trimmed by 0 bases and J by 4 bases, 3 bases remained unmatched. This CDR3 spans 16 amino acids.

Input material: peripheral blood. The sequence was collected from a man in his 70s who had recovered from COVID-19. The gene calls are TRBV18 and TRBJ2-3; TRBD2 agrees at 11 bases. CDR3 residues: CASSPPTSGAADTQYF. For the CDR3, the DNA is TGTGCCAGCTCACCACCGACTAGCGGGGCAGCAGATACGCAGTATTTT.